This is a list of T cell receptor beta chains from one sample in a study of blood T cell repertoires in COVID-19. Assay used: immunoSEQ multiplex PCR; TCRdb lists only in-frame clones, some missing. The sample lists roughly 170,000 clones; 85% to 90% were seen once. Material: peripheral blood. The receptors stem from a woman aged 70-85 years with COVID-19, enrolled during active disease. The CDR3 runs from the conserved cysteine through the conserved F or W. A D gene is named only where the DNA matches it firmly. The size entry is marked missing in some rows and otherwise reads once, few, many or a size class.

D gene	J gene	clone size	V gene	CDR3 protein	CDR3 DNA
TRBD2	TRBJ2-7	-	TRBV5-1	CASSSGLAGGVEYF	TGCGCCAGCAGCTCGGGACTAGCGGGAGGAGTTGAGTACTTC
-	TRBJ1-6	-	TRBV15	CATRKGDNSPLHF	TGTGCCACCAGGAAGGGAGATAATTCACCCCTCCACTTT
-	TRBJ2-1	-	TRBV19	CASKRSTSLNEQFF	TGTGCCAGTAAAAGGTCCACTAGTCTAAATGAGCAGTTCTTC
-	TRBJ2-7	-	TRBV29-1	CSVDIGVSEQYF	TGCAGCGTTGATATCGGAGTTTCCGAGCAGTACTTC
-	TRBJ1-2	-	TRBV6-2/TRBV6-3	CASSYEAYGYTF	TGTGCCAGCAGTTACGAGGCTTATGGCTACACCTTC
-	TRBJ1-5	once	TRBV2	CASMRTGNQPQHF	TGTGCCAGCATGAGGACAGGCAATCAGCCCCAGCATTTT
-	TRBJ1-5	once	TRBV6-4	CASSGSEGQPQHF	TGTGCCAGCAGTGGGTCGGAGGGTCAGCCCCAGCATTTT
-	TRBJ2-1	-	TRBV18	CASSPQSGGYNEQFF	TGTGCCAGCTCACCACAGTCCGGGGGTTACAATGAGCAGTTCTTC
TRBD1	TRBJ2-7	-	TRBV2	CASSEVPPGQIYYEQYF	TGTGCCAGCAGTGAAGTTCCCCCGGGACAGATATATTACGAGCAGTACTTC
TRBD1	TRBJ2-5	-	TRBV5-5	CASSLGGQGWKTQYF	TGTGCCAGCAGCTTAGGGGGACAGGGGTGGAAGACCCAGTACTTC
-	TRBJ1-1	-	TRBV19	CASSIPGAGTEAFF	TGTGCCAGTAGTATTCCTGGGGCTGGGACTGAAGCTTTCTTT
-	TRBJ2-1	-	TRBV5-3	CARSPKNSVSSYNEQFF	TGTGCCAGAAGCCCGAAAAATTCCGTGAGCTCCTACAATGAGCAGTTCTTC
-	TRBJ1-2	-	TRBV7-6	CASSFRPQANYGYTF	TGTGCCAGCAGCTTTCGACCACAGGCTAACTATGGCTACACCTTC
-	TRBJ1-1	-	TRBV18	CASSPKDQGWAEAFF	TGTGCCAGCTCACCAAAGGATCAGGGGTGGGCTGAAGCTTTCTTT
TRBD1	TRBJ2-5	once	TRBV25-1	CASSEFVTGGLETQYF	TGTGCCAGCAGTGAATTTGTGACAGGGGGCTTAGAGACCCAGTACTTC
-	TRBJ2-3	-	TRBV30	CAWSGSRGWTDTQYF	TGTGCCTGGAGTGGAAGTAGAGGGTGGACAGATACGCAGTATTTT
-	TRBJ2-3	-	TRBV2	CASSTPGGRTDTQYF	TGTGCCAGCAGTACCCCAGGTGGGCGCACAGATACGCAGTATTTT
TRBD2	TRBJ2-1	-	TRBV19	CASSTGGSYNEQFF	TGTGCCAGTAGTACGGGGGGCTCCTACAATGAGCAGTTCTTC
-	TRBJ2-1	-	TRBV10-3	CAISESAGYNEQFF	TGTGCCATCAGTGAGTCAGCGGGTTACAATGAGCAGTTCTTC
-	TRBJ1-1	few	TRBV15	CATSRERLPNTEAFF	TGTGCCACCAGCAGAGAGCGGTTACCGAACACTGAAGCTTTCTTT
-	TRBJ1-1	-	TRBV12-3/TRBV12-4	CASSRIDDRKAFF	TGTGCCAGCAGCCGAATAGATGACAGGAAAGCTTTCTTT
TRBD2	TRBJ2-7	few	TRBV6-1	CASSEGLAGTYEQYF	TGTGCCAGCAGTGAGGGACTAGCGGGAACCTACGAGCAGTACTTC
TRBD1	TRBJ2-3	-	TRBV5-1	CASSLGQGADTQYF	TGCGCCAGCAGCTTGGGTCAGGGGGCAGATACGCAGTATTTT
-	TRBJ2-2	-	TRBV6-5	CASSRTQNTGELFF	TGTGCCAGCAGTCGGACACAGAACACCGGGGAGCTGTTTTTT
-	TRBJ1-2	-	TRBV4-2	CASSQDLGARGYTF	TGTGCCAGCAGCCAAGATTTGGGGGCGCGGGGCTACACCTTC
-	TRBJ2-2	-	TRBV5-1	CASGPAGVRGGELFF	TGCGCCAGCGGCCCGGCAGGGGTTCGGGGCGGGGAGCTGTTTTTT
TRBD1	TRBJ1-2	-	TRBV5-4	CASSLNRGQGGNGYTF	TGTGCCAGCAGCTTGAACAGGGGGCAGGGAGGAAATGGCTACACCTTC
-	TRBJ1-2	-	TRBV28	CASRMTGHYGYTF	TGTGCCAGCAGAATGACAGGACACTATGGCTACACCTTC
-	TRBJ2-3	-	TRBV5-4	CASSLQTGTDTQYF	TGTGCCAGCAGCTTGCAGACGGGGACAGATACGCAGTATTTT
-	TRBJ1-2	-	TRBV10-3	CAISEWTRGYTF	TGTGCCATCAGTGAGTGGACACGCGGCTACACCTTC
TRBD2	TRBJ2-1	-	TRBV3-1/TRBV3-2	CASSLAGGDEQFF	TGTGCCAGCAGCCTAGCGGGAGGGGATGAGCAGTTCTTC
-	TRBJ2-7	-	TRBV30	CAWRAGSSYEQYF	TGTGCCTGGCGGGCCGGGAGTTCCTACGAGCAGTACTTC
-	TRBJ1-3	-	TRBV5-1	CASSLASSGNTIYF	TGCGCCAGCAGCTTGGCGAGCTCTGGAAACACCATATATTTT
TRBD2	TRBJ2-1	-	TRBV10-3	CAIRGAGTSGRAYNEQFF	TGTGCCATCAGGGGGGCCGGGACTAGCGGGAGGGCCTACAATGAGCAGTTCTTC
-	TRBJ1-1	-	TRBV12-3/TRBV12-4	CASSFSVNTEAFF	TGTGCCAGCAGTTTTTCTGTGAACACTGAAGCTTTCTTT
TRBD1	TRBJ2-3	-	TRBV6-5	CASSRDRGGDTQYF	TGTGCCAGCAGTCGGGACAGGGGGGGAGATACGCAGTATTTT
-	TRBJ2-1	-	TRBV18	CASSPLDEQFF	TGTGCCAGCTCACCACTCGATGAGCAGTTCTTC
-	TRBJ2-7	once	TRBV7-2	CASVFVSSYEQYF	TGTGCCAGCGTCTTTGTGAGCTCCTACGAGCAGTACTTC
-	TRBJ2-1	-	TRBV3-1/TRBV3-2	CASSHYSGSNEQFF	TGTGCCAGCAGCCATTACTCAGGCTCCAATGAGCAGTTCTTC